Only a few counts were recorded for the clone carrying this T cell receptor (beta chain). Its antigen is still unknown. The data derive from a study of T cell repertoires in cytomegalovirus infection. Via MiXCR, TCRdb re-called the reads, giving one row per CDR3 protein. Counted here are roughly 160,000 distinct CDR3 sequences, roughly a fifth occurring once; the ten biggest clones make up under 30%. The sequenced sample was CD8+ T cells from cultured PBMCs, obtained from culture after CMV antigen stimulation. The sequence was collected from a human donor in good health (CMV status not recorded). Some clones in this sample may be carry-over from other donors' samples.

For the CDR3, the DNA is TGTGCCAGCACCGGAGAGAACACTGAAGCTTTCTTT. Translated: CASTGENTEAFF. The chain has TRBV7-9 and TRBJ1-1; D not certain. CDR3 length: 12 residues. In germline, CDR1 is SEHNR, CDR2 FQNEAQ (reference sequence). Trimming took 7 bases from V and 1 from J, leaving 7 bases between them.